The 32 T cell receptor beta chains given below trace back to one sample, sequenced in a study of neurological immune-mediated disorders. MiXCR, applied by TCRdb to the 5' RACE reads, yields one record per CDR3 protein. Seen here are almost 85,000 distinct CDR3 sequences, just over 2.5% observed once, and the top ten hold 1.1%. The specimen sequenced was PBMCs. The receptors derive from a woman aged 25 to 39 with multiple sclerosis.

This clonotype came up many times. The chain couples TRBV5-1 to TRBJ2-7; 8 bases line up with TRBD1. The CDR3 totals 15 residues. J was trimmed by 1 base and V by 1 base; bases with no gene match: 4. From germline, CDR1 is SGHRS and CDR2 YFSETQ. The CDR3 region is CASSLSQGASYEQYF. For the CDR3, the DNA is TGCGCCAGCAGCTTGAGTCAGGGGGCATCCTACGAGCAGTACTTC.

This clonotype came up a few times. A read error may be the cause here, since a much bigger clone is one base away. CDR3 sequence (DNA): TGTGCCAGCAAGGGACAGGGGGCTGGGGAGCAGTACTTC. It is translated as CASKGQGAGEQYF. The chain is built from TRBV2 and TRBJ2-7, with TRBD1 matching 12 bases. The CDR3 extends over 13 amino acids. Trimming cost V 7 bases and J 7 bases; bases outside gene matches: 5. Looked up from germline, CDR1 is SNHLY and CDR2 is FYNNEI.

This clonotype came up many times. The chain carries TRBV6-1 and TRBJ2-7, with D perhaps given as TRBD1 or TRBD2 (5 bases each). The CDR3 totals 14 residues. With 6 bases removed from V and 2 bases from J, the gap between germline ends came to 14 bases. Germline V gene lookup returns CDR1 MNHNS and CDR2 SASEGT. This chain's CDR3 is CASRVSGPPYEQYF. CDR3 coding DNA: TGTGCCAGCAGGGTTTCGGGACCCCCCTACGAGCAGTACTTC.

This clonotype has ten or more counts. The chain couples TRBV29-1 to TRBJ1-3; D is undetermined. With 3 bases removed from V and 5 bases from J, the gap between germline ends came to 14 bases. Germline-derived CDR1 and CDR2 are SQVTM and ANQGSEA. The CDR3 sequence is 14 residues long. CDR3 amino acids: CSVEEQQSRNTIYF. The CDR3 DNA follows: TGCAGCGTTGAGGAGCAGCAAAGTAGAAACACCATATATTTT.

Ten or more counts support this clonotype. V usage is TRBV24-1 and J usage is TRBJ2-2; 7 bases fit TRBD1. The CDR3 totals 16 residues. Germline trimming cut 3 bases from V and 6 bases from J; bases unmatched to any gene: 9. Germline V gene sequence: CDR1 KGHDR, CDR2 SFDVKD. This CDR3 is CATSDQTGSYPGELFF. As DNA, the CDR3 is TGTGCCACCAGTGATCAGACAGGGAGTTACCCCGGGGAGCTGTTTTTT.

This clonotype showed up many times. The chain couples TRBV20-1 to TRBJ2-7, with TRBD2 identical over 7 bases. V was clipped by 6 bases and J by 3 bases; unmatched bases: 14. The CDR3 totals 15 residues. CDR1 is DFQATT and CDR2 is SNEGSKA in the germline V gene (reference sequence). CDR3 sequence (DNA): TGCAGTGCCACGTTGGGACTAAAGGGCGGCTACGAGCAGTACTTC. Translation: CSATLGLKGGYEQYF.

This clonotype was found many times. The chain combines TRBV2 with TRBJ2-5, with 8 bases matching TRBD2. Per germline, CDR1 SNHLY and CDR2 FYNNEI. V shed 5 bases and J 4 bases; nucleotides not matched to a gene: 6. This CDR3 contains 14 residues. The chain's CDR3 is CASSPAGVGETQYF. The CDR3, as DNA: TGTGCCAGCAGTCCAGCGGGAGTTGGAGAGACCCAGTACTTC.

At least ten counts were recorded for this clonotype. V is TRBV29-1 and J is TRBJ1-3; D remains unclear. V was pared by 1 base and J by 7 bases, with 5 bases between. The CDR3 loop spans 11 amino acids. Germline CDR1 reads SQVTM; CDR2 reads ANQGSEA. The CDR3, as DNA: TGCAGCGTTGAAGTTTCTAACACCATATATTTT. It specifies CSVEVSNTIYF.

This clonotype was seen at least ten times. The CDR3 region is CASSTDSGNLAKNIQYF. Here the CDR3 DNA reads TGTGCCAGCAGCACAGATAGCGGGAACCTAGCCAAAAACATTCAGTACTTC. This chain uses TRBV7-2 with TRBJ2-4, with 8 nucleotides matching TRBD2. CDR3 length equals 17 residues. V was clipped by 5 bases and J by 0 bases; unmatched bases: 9. Germline-derived CDR1 and CDR2 are SGHTA and FQGNSA. Full variable domain (remainder filled in from reference TRBV7-2 and TRBJ2-4): GAGVSQSPSNKVTEKGKDVELRCDPISGHTALYWYRQSLGQGLEFLIYFQGNSAPDKSGLPSDRFSAERTGGSVSTLTIQRTQQEDSAVYLCASSTDSGNLAKNIQYFGAGTRLSVL.

This clonotype was detected only a few times. The rearrangement uses TRBV20-1 and TRBJ2-7; TRBD2 agrees at 8 bases. Per the germline V gene, CDR1 is DFQATT and CDR2 is SNEGSKA (reference sequence). J gave up 3 bases and V 5 bases, and 6 bases lay outside the gene matches. CDR3 length equals 13 residues. CDR3 nucleotides: TGCAGTGCTCGGTCGCTAGCGGGCTACGAGCAGTACTTC. It specifies CSARSLAGYEQYF.

The sample holds many counts of this clonotype. The chain couples TRBV3-1 to TRBJ2-3; D gene ambiguous. V lost 1 base and J lost 2, with 7 bases in between. Germline CDR1 reads LGHDT; CDR2 reads YNNKEL (reference sequence). The CDR3 has 14 residues. The CDR3 bases are TGTGCCAGCAGCCAAGCTATCCTCACAGATACGCAGTATTTT. Its protein product is CASSQAILTDTQYF.

This clonotype was counted ten times or more. The chain combines TRBV6-1 with TRBJ2-2; possible D gene TRBD1, 6 bases. The CDR3 consists of 14 residues. CDR1 is MNHNS and CDR2 is SASEGT in the germline V gene. V was pared by 7 bases and J by 3 bases, with 12 bases between. The CDR3 sequence: CASTETGDTGELFF. In DNA, the CDR3 is TGTGCCAGCACCGAGACAGGAGACACCGGGGAGCTGTTTTTT.

This clonotype occurred many times. This sequence joins TRBV27 and TRBJ1-2; 7 nucleotides agree with TRBD1. Germline-derived CDR1 and CDR2 are MNHEY and SMNVEV (reference sequence). The CDR3 runs 14 residues. Germline trimming cut 6 bases from V and 3 bases from J; bases unmatched to any gene: 7. Here the CDR3 DNA reads TGTGCCAGCAGCCCAGGGGGGGGCTACTATGGCTACACCTTC. This encodes CASSPGGGYYGYTF.

The sample holds many counts of this clonotype. This chain connects TRBV7-6 to TRBJ2-7; D perhaps matches TRBD2 (6 bases). V lost 5 bases, J lost 3 bases, and 14 bases lay in between. Germline CDR1 reads SGHVS; CDR2 reads FNYEAQ. This CDR3 contains 14 residues. CDR3 nucleotide sequence: TGTGCCAGCAGCCTGACTAGGGATGACTACGAGCAGTACTTC. As protein: CASSLTRDDYEQYF.

This clonotype was seen many times. V gene TRBV20-1 combines with J gene TRBJ2-1; D not resolved. The CDR3 runs to 12 residues. Germline V gene lookup returns CDR1 DFQATT and CDR2 SNEGSKA (reference sequence). Between the trimmed V and J ends, which lost 0 bases and 6 bases, there was a span of 6 bases. The CDR3 bases are TGCAGTGCTAGAGATCTAACCAATGAGCAGTTCTTC. Residues: CSARDLTNEQFF.

This clonotype was observed many times. The chain's CDR3 is CASSLLGEGPADTQYF. Written as DNA, the CDR3 is TGTGCCAGCAGTTTACTCGGAGAGGGTCCCGCAGATACGCAGTATTTT. The J gene is TRBJ2-3, the V gene TRBV27; a possible D gene is TRBD2 (5 bases). There are 16 residues in the CDR3. Germline V CDR1 and CDR2: MNHEY, SMNVEV (reference sequence). With 2 bases removed from V and 4 bases from J, the gap between germline ends came to 16 bases.

Worth noting for this clonotype: A much bigger clone sits one base away, suggesting this may be a read error. V is TRBV20-1 and J is TRBJ1-1, with D possibly matching TRBD1 (5 bases). The CDR3 length is 14 residues. Trimming took off 4 bases at V and 3 bases at J, with 15 bases between the two ends. Germline CDR1 reads DFQATT; CDR2 reads SNEGSKA (reference sequence). The CDR3 nucleotides are TGCAGTGCTAAGCAGGGAAAAGGTTACACTGAAGCTTTCTTT. It is translated as CSAKQGKGYTEAFF.

This clonotype was picked up many times. V and J are TRBV7-2 and TRBJ1-6; D is perhaps TRBD1 (5 bases). The CDR3 extends over 12 amino acids. Germline V gene data show CDR1 as SGHTA and CDR2 as FQGNSA. Trimming shortened V by 5 bases and J by 12 bases, and 11 bases separated the two germline ends. In DNA, the CDR3 is TGTGCCAGCAGCCTTATGGGGGGACCCCTCCACTTT. This sequence encodes CASSLMGGPLHF.

The chain joins TRBV5-1 to TRBJ1-1, with D unclear. Trimming cost V 5 bases and J 3 bases, with 26 bases left between them. The CDR3 loop spans 18 amino acids. Germline assignment: CDR1 SGHRS and CDR2 YFSETQ. The CDR3 DNA follows: TGCGCCAGCAGGCATAACAGCGGTACGGGCATTGAGGACACTGAAGCTTTCTTT. Residues: CASRHNSGTGIEDTEAFF.

This clonotype was observed many times. CDR3 sequence (DNA): TGTGCCAGCAGCTTAGAACTGGGACTCCCTCCCGGGGAGCTGTTTTTT. Protein product: CASSLELGLPPGELFF. The genes are TRBV11-2 and TRBJ2-2; D might be TRBD2 (6 bases). CDR3 size: 16 residues. Trimming shortened V by 0 bases and J by 6 bases, and 14 bases separated the two germline ends. Germline V gene data show CDR1 as SGHAT and CDR2 as FQNNGV.

This clonotype was detected many times. The chain combines TRBV9 with TRBJ2-1; D remains ambiguous. Germline V gives CDR1 SGDLS, CDR2 YYNGEE. V lost 0 bases and J 6 bases, leaving 4 bases between the germline ends. The CDR3 is 12 amino acids. The CDR3 reads CASSVAGNEQFF. CDR3 sequence (DNA): TGTGCCAGCAGCGTAGCCGGCAATGAGCAGTTCTTC.

The chain carries TRBV7-9 and TRBJ1-2; D gene ambiguous. Trimming pared 5 bases from V and 6 bases from J, leaving 7 bases between. The CDR3 has 11 amino acids. The germline CDR1 and CDR2 sequences are SEHNR and FQNEAQ (reference sequence). DNA of the CDR3: TGTGCCAGCAGCGGAATTAATGGCTACACCTTC. Its protein product is CASSGINGYTF. The whole variable domain, remainder taken from reference TRBV7-9 and TRBJ1-2, is DTGVSQNPRHKITKRGQNVTFRCDPISEHNRLYWYRQTLGQGPEFLTYFQNEAQLEKSRLLSDRFSAERPKGSFSTLEIQRTEQGDSAMYLCASSGINGYTFGSGTRLTVV.

This clonotype was detected ten times or more. The chain recombines TRBV7-8 with TRBJ2-3, with TRBD1 matching 7 bases. Losses at the gene ends were 2 bases for V and 4 bases for J; bases not matched to a gene: 3. Germline V gene lookup returns CDR1 SGHVS and CDR2 FQNEAQ. The CDR3 has 14 amino acids. The CDR3 spells CASSLSDRADTQYF. The CDR3 DNA follows: TGTGCCAGCAGCTTATCCGACAGGGCAGATACGCAGTATTTT.

This clonotype was counted ten times or more. The chain couples TRBV20-1 to TRBJ1-6; D perhaps matches TRBD1 (6 bases). This CDR3 is built from 14 residues. Trimming removed 5 bases from V and 5 bases from J, with 13 bases in between. Germline V gene data show CDR1 as DFQATT and CDR2 as SNEGSKA (reference sequence). The CDR3 region is CSAYMGGNNSPLHF. In DNA, the CDR3 is TGCAGTGCTTATATGGGGGGCAATAATTCACCCCTCCACTTT.

This clonotype occurred many times. The rearrangement uses TRBV18 and TRBJ1-2, with D unclear. The CDR3 spans 13 residues. The germline V gene has CDR1 KGHSH and CDR2 LQKENI. V was trimmed by 2 bases and J by 4 bases, leaving 8 bases between them. CDR3 residues: CASSPEVGYGYTF. The CDR3 DNA sequence: TGTGCCAGCTCACCAGAGGTCGGCTATGGCTACACCTTC. Supplemented by reference TRBV18 and TRBJ1-2, the full variable domain reads NAGVMQNPRHLVRRRGQEARLRCSPMKGHSHVYWYRQLPEEGLKFMVYLQKENIIDESGMPKERFSAEFPKEGPSILRIQQVVRGDSAAYFCASSPEVGYGYTFGSGTRLTVV.

This clonotype was picked up many times. This chain joins TRBV13 and TRBJ2-1, with 10 bases lining up with TRBD2. CDR1 is PRHDT and CDR2 is FYEKMQ in the germline V gene (reference sequence). The trim removed 5 bases at V and 5 bases at J, leaving 12 bases unmatched. The CDR3 sequence is 17 residues long. CDR3 sequence: CASSANSASGSDNEQFF. DNA for the CDR3: TGTGCCAGCAGCGCTAACTCCGCTAGCGGGAGCGACAATGAGCAGTTCTTC.

Ten or more counts support this clonotype. The CDR3 region is CASSLSRTGGWDTQYF. For the CDR3, the DNA is TGTGCCAGCAGCTTATCGAGGACAGGGGGCTGGGATACGCAGTATTTT. V is TRBV7-2 and J is TRBJ2-3; 11 bases fit TRBD1. The CDR3 sequence is 16 residues long. Germline V CDR1 and CDR2: SGHTA, FQGNSA. The trim removed 2 bases at V and 6 bases at J, leaving 7 bases unmatched.

This clonotype was picked up many times. The V and J genes are TRBV6-5 and TRBJ2-1; 8 positions agree with TRBD2. V dropped 2 bases and J dropped 6; count of bases not matched to a gene: 9. The CDR3 is 16 amino acids. CDR1 MNHEY and CDR2 SVGAGI come from the germline V gene. The CDR3 DNA reads as TGTGCCAGCAGTTACCGGGCGGGAGGCGGGGGCAATGAGCAGTTCTTC. Its translation: CASSYRAGGGGNEQFF.

This clonotype has a count of ten or more. V gene TRBV5-1 combines with J gene TRBJ2-7; the D gene is possibly TRBD2 (6 bases). V lost 1 base and J lost 6, with 20 bases in between. Germline CDR1 reads SGHRS; CDR2 reads YFSETQ. The CDR3 runs to 16 residues. The CDR3 nucleotides read TGCGCCAGCAGCTTGCCTGGTCTATCCGGGAGTGGCGAGCAGTACTTC. Protein sequence: CASSLPGLSGSGEQYF. The full variable domain, in which reference TRBV5-1 and TRBJ2-7 provide the parts outside the CDR3, is KAGVTQTPRYLIKTRGQQVTLSCSPISGHRSVSWYQQTPGQGLQFLFEYFSETQRNKGNFPGRFSGRQFSNSRSEMNVSTLELGDSALYLCASSLPGLSGSGEQYFGPGTRLTVT.

This clonotype was seen at least ten times. The rearrangement links TRBV4-2 to TRBJ2-7, with TRBD2 matching 7 bases. With 0 bases clipped from V and 2 bases from J, the junction kept 10 bases outside the gene matches. The CDR3 sequence is 17 residues long. Germline V gene sequence: CDR1 LGHNA, CDR2 YNFKEQ. The CDR3 sequence is CASSQDGVAGKPYEQYF. The CDR3 DNA reads TGTGCCAGCAGCCAAGATGGGGTAGCGGGCAAACCCTACGAGCAGTACTTC.

This clonotype was seen repeatedly, ten times or more. The rearrangement links TRBV10-3 to TRBJ2-5, with 8 bases that match TRBD2. Germline loops: CDR1 ENHRY, CDR2 SYGVKD. CDR3 length equals 12 residues. The trim removed 6 bases at V and 3 bases at J, leaving 0 bases unmatched. The CDR3 protein is CAISGREETQYF. In DNA form, the CDR3 reads TGTGCCATCAGCGGGAGGGAAGAGACCCAGTACTTC.

This clonotype was counted ten times or more. V and J are TRBV20-1 and TRBJ2-1; 8 nucleotides agree with TRBD2. Germline loops: CDR1 DFQATT, CDR2 SNEGSKA (reference sequence). V was clipped by 1 base and J by 0 bases; unmatched bases: 2. This CDR3 contains 15 residues. CDR3 nucleotides: TGCAGTGCTAGAGCCAGCGGGAGCTCCTACAATGAGCAGTTCTTC. It codes for CSARASGSSYNEQFF.